This is a list of T cell receptor beta chains from one sample in a study of OX40 agonist ivuxolimab in advanced cancers. The data were produced by immunoSEQ multiplex PCR, yet TCRdb's version contains in-frame clones alone and is incomplete. The table shows over 55,000 clones, with 77% occurring only once. The sequencing here drew on CD4+ or CD8+ T cells sorted from blood, taken in a trial of the OX40 agonist ivuxolimab. Source of these receptors: an adult with an advanced solid tumor such as melanoma, head and neck, liver or kidney cancer. Each CDR3 is given with its conserved first and last residue. D genes are given only for firm matches. Part of the rows lack a size; the others show once, few, many or a class for expanded clones.

>.|once|TRBJ1-4|TRBV2
CASGQETNEKLFF
TGTGCCAGCGGGCAGGAAACTAATGAAAAACTGTTTTTT
>.|few|TRBJ2-6|TRBV5-1
CASTPGSGANVLTF
TGCGCCAGCACGCCTGGCTCTGGGGCCAACGTCCTGACTTTC
>TRBD2|.|TRBJ2-2|TRBV18
CASSPGTSGSITGELFF
TGTGCCAGCTCACCAGGGACTAGCGGGTCCATCACCGGGGAGCTGTTTTTT
>.|once|TRBJ2-5|TRBV2
CASSATETQYF
TGTGCCAGCAGTGCGACGGAGACCCAGTACTTC
>.|.|TRBJ2-3|TRBV18
CASSRVSTDTQYF
TGTGCCAGCTCACGCGTGAGCACAGATACGCAGTATTTT
>.|.|TRBJ1-1|TRBV10-3
CAISETWNTEAFF
TGTGCCATCAGTGAGACGTGGAACACTGAAGCTTTCTTT
>.|.|TRBJ1-2|TRBV28
CASSPPGGGYGYTF
TGTGCCAGCAGTCCACCCGGGGGCGGTTATGGCTACACCTTC
>.|.|TRBJ1-5|TRBV30
CAWSWDPNQPQHF
TGTGCCTGGAGTTGGGACCCTAATCAGCCCCAGCATTTT
>.|.|TRBJ2-7|TRBV7-9
CASSLVGQPYEQYF
TGTGCCAGCAGCTTAGTAGGACAGCCATACGAGCAGTACTTC
>.|.|TRBJ1-2|TRBV5-1
CASSLGQELYGYTF
TGCGCCAGCAGCTTGGGACAGGAACTCTATGGCTACACCTTC
>.|.|TRBJ2-7|TRBV23-1
CASSQSIARAYEQYF
TGCGCCAGCAGTCAATCGATAGCGAGAGCCTACGAGCAGTACTTC
>TRBD1|.|TRBJ1-6|TRBV4-1
CASSQADRVNSPLHF
TGCGCCAGCAGCCAGGCGGACAGGGTAAATTCACCCCTCCACTTT
>.|.|TRBJ2-3|TRBV7-7
CASSPPGGGDTQYF
TGTGCCAGCAGCCCCCCCGGGGGAGGAGATACGCAGTATTTT
>.|few|TRBJ2-7|TRBV5-4
CASSSDRAYEQYF
TGTGCCAGCAGCTCCGACAGAGCCTACGAGCAGTACTTC
>.|.|TRBJ2-7|TRBV10-1
CASIHEGPPDYEQYF
TGCGCCAGCATCCACGAGGGACCCCCAGACTACGAGCAGTACTTC
>TRBD1|.|TRBJ1-4|TRBV7-9
CASSFGTGAPGGEKLFF
TGTGCCAGCAGCTTTGGGACAGGGGCTCCGGGGGGTGAAAAACTGTTTTTT
>.|.|TRBJ1-1|TRBV6-5
CASSYSSVYTEAFF
TGTGCCAGCAGTTACTCCTCGGTGTACACTGAAGCTTTCTTT
>TRBD2|.|TRBJ2-7|TRBV5-4
CASSFTSAGEQYF
TGTGCCAGCAGCTTTACTAGCGCTGGCGAGCAGTACTTC
>.|.|TRBJ1-3|TRBV9
CASSVGFNTIYF
TGTGCCAGCAGCGTAGGGTTTAACACCATATATTTT
>.|.|TRBJ2-7|TRBV27
CASSPLGGKTPYEQYF
TGTGCCAGCAGTCCTCTCGGCGGGAAGACTCCATACGAGCAGTACTTC
>.|.|TRBJ1-1|TRBV18
CASSPSARGTEAFF
TGTGCCAGCTCACCTTCCGCGCGCGGGACTGAAGCTTTCTTT
>TRBD1|.|TRBJ1-5|TRBV2
CASSGTGGNQPQHF
TGTGCCAGCAGTGGGACAGGGGGCAATCAGCCCCAGCATTTT
>.|.|TRBJ1-2|TRBV6-6
CASSAPGGRNYGYTF
TGTGCCAGCAGTGCCCCGGGGGGAAGGAACTATGGCTACACCTTC
>TRBD2|.|TRBJ2-3|TRBV19
CASSIRRLATDTQYF
TGTGCCAGTAGTATACGACGACTAGCGACAGATACGCAGTATTTT
>.|.|TRBJ2-7|TRBV6-6
CASSSHYEQYF
TGTGCCAGCAGCAGCCACTACGAGCAGTACTTC
>.|.|TRBJ1-3|TRBV7-9
CASSPGSLDTIYF
TGTGCCAGCAGCCCCGGGTCCTTGGACACCATATATTTT
>.|.|TRBJ2-7|TRBV19
CASSSRQAPSSYEQYF
TGTGCCAGTAGTTCCCGACAGGCTCCTTCCTCCTACGAGCAGTACTTC
>.|.|TRBJ2-3|TRBV7-2
CASSSTDTQYF
TGTGCCAGCAGCTCCACAGATACGCAGTATTTT
>.|.|TRBJ1-1|TRBV5-1
CASSLVDYTEAFF
TGCGCCAGCAGCTTGGTTGACTACACTGAAGCTTTCTTT
>.|.|TRBJ2-7|TRBV10-3
CAISPFSVSYEQYF
TGTGCCATCAGCCCGTTTAGCGTTTCCTACGAGCAGTACTTC
>TRBD1|few|TRBJ1-3|TRBV4-3
CASSQDPTGKGNTIYF
TGCGCCAGCAGCCAAGATCCGACAGGGAAAGGAAACACCATATATTTT
>.|few|TRBJ2-6|TRBV6-4
CRTGANVLTF
TGTCGTACTGGGGCCAACGTCCTGACTTTC
>.|.|TRBJ1-4|TRBV4-1
CASSQNGGLGEKLFF
TGCGCCAGCAGCCAAAACGGGGGACTGGGTGAAAAACTGTTTTTT
>.|.|TRBJ2-7|TRBV7-2
CASSSFTEVEQYF
TGTGCCAGCAGCTCCTTTACGGAGGTCGAGCAGTACTTC
>.|.|TRBJ2-5|TRBV27
CASSLRVLETQYF
TGTGCCAGCAGTTTAAGGGTCCTAGAGACCCAGTACTTC
>.|few|TRBJ2-5|TRBV2
CASTLGPRETQYF
TGTGCCAGCACCTTAGGACCACGGGAGACCCAGTACTTC
>TRBD1|once|TRBJ2-1|TRBV6-1
CASSEADRVRQFF
TGTGCCAGCAGTGAAGCGGACAGGGTACGGCAGTTCTTC
>.|.|TRBJ1-1|TRBV15
CATSRDSALQVMAAQTEAFF
TGTGCCACCAGCAGAGATTCGGCCCTACAGGTAATGGCGGCACAGACTGAAGCTTTCTTT
>TRBD1|.|TRBJ1-3|TRBV9
CASTTGTGNTIYF
TGTGCCAGCACGACAGGGACTGGAAACACCATATATTTT
>.|few|TRBJ1-3|TRBV5-1
CASSLSPGAAATFSGNTIYF
TGCGCCAGCAGCCTTTCCCCGGGGGCCGCCGCCACCTTCTCTGGAAACACCATATATTTT
>.|.|TRBJ2-3|TRBV7-8
CASSPMPFTDTQYF
TGTGCCAGCAGCCCAATGCCTTTCACAGATACGCAGTATTTT
>.|.|TRBJ2-3|TRBV18
CASSPRVGALSDTQYF
TGTGCCAGCTCACCCCGGGTGGGGGCGCTGAGCGATACGCAGTATTTT
>.|many|TRBJ2-4|TRBV4-3
CASSQEGEGPKNIQYF
TGCGCCAGCAGCCAAGAAGGGGAAGGGCCCAAAAACATTCAGTACTTC
>TRBD2|.|TRBJ2-7|TRBV7-2
CASSLKRSSGPYEQYF
TGTGCCAGCAGCTTAAAGCGGTCTAGCGGGCCCTACGAGCAGTACTTC
>.|.|TRBJ2-5|TRBV7-8
CAGGRPGLGETQYF
TGTGCCGGGGGAAGGCCAGGGCTAGGAGAGACCCAGTACTTC
>.|.|TRBJ2-3|TRBV27
CASSLSRWGPQGTDTQYF
TGTGCCAGCAGTTTATCTCGGTGGGGCCCGCAAGGCACAGATACGCAGTATTTT
>TRBD1|few|TRBJ1-1|TRBV2
CASRRQGFGSTNTEAFF
TGTGCCAGCAGGCGACAGGGGTTCGGATCAACGAACACTGAAGCTTTCTTT